The entry below describes one TCR beta chain. Germline CDR1 and CDR2: KGHSH and LQKENI. Trimming removed 3 bases from V and 5 bases from J, with 13 bases in between. This CDR3 has 15 amino acids. Original processing notes: The authors estimated nucleated cell counts from reference gene primer amplification. Sequenced by immunoSEQ multiplex PCR; TCRdb stores in-frame clones only, minus some. From that table come the V and J calls and clone size; the DNA was used to work out D and trimming. This sample carries 200,000 to 250,000 clones, more than 75% of them seen once, and the ten largest clones take approximately 6.2%. The sample comes from a study of blood T cell repertoires in COVID-19. Looking at the study overall: The United States, Italy and Spain were the sources of the acute and convalescent COVID-19 samples. T cells, B-cell-depleted T cells, or PBMCs supplied cDNA or gDNA.

The receptor comes from a man aged 55 to 70 who had recovered from COVID-19. J is TRBJ1-4 and V is TRBV18, with a weak D call TRBD1 (6 bases). The source material was peripheral blood. CDR3 protein: CASSPQSQGNEKLFF. For the CDR3, the DNA is TGTGCCAGCTCACCCCAAAGCCAGGGGAATGAAAAACTGTTTTTT.